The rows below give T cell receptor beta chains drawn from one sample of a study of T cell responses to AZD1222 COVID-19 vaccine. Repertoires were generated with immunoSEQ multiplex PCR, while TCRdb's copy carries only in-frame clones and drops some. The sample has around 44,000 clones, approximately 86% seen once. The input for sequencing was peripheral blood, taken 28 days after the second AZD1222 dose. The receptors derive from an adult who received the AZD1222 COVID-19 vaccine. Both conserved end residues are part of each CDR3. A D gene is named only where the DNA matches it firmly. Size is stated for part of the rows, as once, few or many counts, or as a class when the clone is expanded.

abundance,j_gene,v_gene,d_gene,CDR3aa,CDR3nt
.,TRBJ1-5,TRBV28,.,CASSFKGQAYSNQPQHF,TGTGCCAGCAGTTTTAAAGGTCAGGCTTATAGCAATCAGCCCCAGCATTTT
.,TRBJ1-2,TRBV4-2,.,CASSQDAGEGYGYTF,TGTGCCAGCAGCCAAGATGCAGGGGAAGGGTATGGCTACACCTTC
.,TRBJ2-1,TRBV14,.,CASSPWLANEQFF,TGTGCCAGCAGCCCGTGGCTAGCCAATGAGCAGTTCTTC
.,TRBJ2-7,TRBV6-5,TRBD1,CASRRTGSYEQYF,TGTGCCAGCAGGAGGACAGGCTCCTACGAGCAGTACTTC
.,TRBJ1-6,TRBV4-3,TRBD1,CASSLGTGGNSPLHF,TGCGCCAGCAGCCTTGGGACAGGGGGGAATTCACCCCTCCACTTT
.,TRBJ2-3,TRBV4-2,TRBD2,CASSQGDYTSTDTQYF,TGTGCCAGCAGCCAAGGGGACTACACGAGCACAGATACGCAGTATTTT
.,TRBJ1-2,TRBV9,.,CASSENTEYGGYTF,TGTGCCAGCAGCGAAAACACAGAGTACGGTGGCTACACCTTC
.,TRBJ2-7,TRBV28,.,CASRGRGRGEQYF,TGTGCCAGTCGGGGCCGGGGGAGAGGCGAGCAGTACTTC
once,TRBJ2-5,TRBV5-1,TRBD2,CASSLGLAGVVAETQYF,TGCGCCAGCAGCTTGGGACTAGCGGGAGTCGTTGCCGAGACCCAGTACTTC
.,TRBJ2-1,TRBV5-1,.,CASSADPLQFF,TGCGCCAGCAGCGCCGATCCCTTGCAGTTCTTC
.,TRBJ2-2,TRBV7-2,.,CASSLWGPNTGELFF,TGTGCCAGCAGCTTGTGGGGTCCGAACACCGGGGAGCTGTTTTTT
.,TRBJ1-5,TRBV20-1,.,CSASHPGGSNQPQHF,TGCAGTGCTAGTCACCCGGGAGGGTCAAATCAGCCCCAGCATTTT
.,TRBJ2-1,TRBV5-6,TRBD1,CASSLLAGGWNYNEQFF,TGTGCCAGCAGCTTGTTGGCAGGGGGTTGGAATTACAATGAGCAGTTCTTC
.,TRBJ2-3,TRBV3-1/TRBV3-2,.,CASSQDLGGRLTDTQYF,TGTGCCAGCAGCCAAGATTTAGGAGGGAGGCTGACAGATACGCAGTATTTT
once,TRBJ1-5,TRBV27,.,CASSSPYSNQPQHF,TGTGCCAGCAGTTCCCCATATAGCAATCAGCCCCAGCATTTT